The present TCR beta chain was sequenced within a study of regulatory T cells in long-lasting Graves disease. Worth noting for this clonotype: Its antigen is unidentified.

The CDR3 extends over 16 amino acids. The V end lost 0 bases, the J end lost 4 bases, and 13 bases lay between the germline ends. CDR1 and CDR2 (germline): MNHEY, SMNVEV (reference sequence). The time point here: persistent/refractory GD, antithyroid drugs over 5 years with positive TRAb. PBMC-extracted RNA yielded the TCR library. Arm-PCR with iRepertoire HTBI primers amplified the CDR3 regions for these TCR beta libraries. In the authors' workflow: Gene usage covered 55 to 70 TRBV and about 15 TRBJ segments. TCRdb reprocessed the multiplex PCR reads via MiXCR and lists one record per CDR3 protein. TCRdb, rather than the study authors, made the V and J calls. The sample includes 450,000 or so distinct CDR3 sequences, under 25% of them seen just once. Study conclusions and caveats: When disease was persistent, TRBV28, TRBJ1-2 and TRBJ2-5 were the favored segments. Comparison showed that persistent patients shared more public clonotypes (2,741) than new patients (966).

The chain joins TRBV27 to TRBJ2-1, with D possibly being TRBD1 (5 bases). The clonotype comes from a female donor with Graves disease. Source: peripheral blood mononuclear cells (PBMCs), taken when the disease was refractory, from a patient treated with antithyroid drugs. The CDR3 DNA reads as TGTGCCAGCAGTTTATCGTCAGGGCTAATATACAATGAGCAGTTCTTC. It is translated as CASSLSSGLIYNEQFF.